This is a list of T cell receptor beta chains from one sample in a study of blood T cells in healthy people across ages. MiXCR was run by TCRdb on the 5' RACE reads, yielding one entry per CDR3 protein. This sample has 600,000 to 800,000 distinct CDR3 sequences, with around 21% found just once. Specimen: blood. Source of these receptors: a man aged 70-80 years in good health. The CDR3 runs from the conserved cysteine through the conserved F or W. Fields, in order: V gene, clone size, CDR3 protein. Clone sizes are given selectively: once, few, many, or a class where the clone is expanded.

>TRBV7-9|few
CASSLASGSTEAFF
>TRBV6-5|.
CASTLLGGYSPLHF
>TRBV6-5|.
CASSHEGQGAHEQFF
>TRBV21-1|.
CASTPRRGRGYGYTF
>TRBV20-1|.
CSASGQTGSKQYF
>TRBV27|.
CASSLSGQGISPLHF
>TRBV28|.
CATGIPGQQNTIYF
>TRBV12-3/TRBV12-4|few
CASSLGWRASPLHF
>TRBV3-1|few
CASSQEGYADTQYF
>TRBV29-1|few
CSVAAGVGVQYF